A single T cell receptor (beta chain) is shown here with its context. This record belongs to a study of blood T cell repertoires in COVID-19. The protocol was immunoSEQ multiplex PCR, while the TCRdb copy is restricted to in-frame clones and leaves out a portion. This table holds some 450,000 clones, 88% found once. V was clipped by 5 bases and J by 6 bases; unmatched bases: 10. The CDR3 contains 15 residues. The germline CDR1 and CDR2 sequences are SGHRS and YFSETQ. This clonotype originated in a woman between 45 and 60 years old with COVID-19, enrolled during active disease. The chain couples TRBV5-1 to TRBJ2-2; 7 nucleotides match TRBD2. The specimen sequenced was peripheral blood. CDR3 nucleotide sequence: TGCGCCAGCAGTTTAGGGGCAGCGGGGCCCGGGGAGCTGTTTTTT. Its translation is CASSLGAAGPGELFF.